These T cell receptor beta chains were read from a single sample in a study of blood T cell repertoires in COVID-19. Produced via immunoSEQ multiplex PCR; TCRdb's table is partial and in-frame only. The sample has around 180,000 clones; roughly 90% are singletons. Sequenced input: peripheral blood. These TCRs come from a man in his 60s with acute or convalescent COVID-19. Each CDR3 is given with its conserved first and last residue. D genes are given only for firm matches. The size field is filled for only some rows; it gives once, few, many or a size class.

CDR3nt	CDR3aa	abundance	v_gene	j_gene	d_gene
TGTGCCGTCGCCGGCAGGGGGAGTTATGGCTACACCTTC	CAVAGRGSYGYTF	-	TRBV24-1	TRBJ1-2	TRBD1
TGTGCCAGCAGCCCGGAGGGACCTCTTGAAAAACTGTTTTTT	CASSPEGPLEKLFF	-	TRBV5-5	TRBJ1-4	-
TGTGCCAGCAGCGAGAGCCACAGGGCAACTAATGAAAAACTGTTTTTT	CASSESHRATNEKLFF	-	TRBV9	TRBJ1-4	-
TGTGCCATCAGTGCCAGGGGGGACAATGAGCAGTTCTTC	CAISARGDNEQFF	-	TRBV10-3	TRBJ2-1	-
TGTGCCAGCAGCTTGGCGGACTCTGGAGACAGGGGGGCAAACTATGGCTACACCTTC	CASSLADSGDRGANYGYTF	-	TRBV5-4	TRBJ1-2	TRBD1
TGTGCCAGCAGGGCAGAAGACTATGGCTACACCTTC	CASRAEDYGYTF	-	TRBV27	TRBJ1-2	-
TGTGCCAGCAGTCTACAGGGGGCTCTGTTTTTT	CASSLQGALFF	-	TRBV12-3/TRBV12-4	TRBJ1-4	TRBD1
TGTGCCTGGAGTAGACAGGGGAATGAGCAGTTCTTC	CAWSRQGNEQFF	-	TRBV30	TRBJ2-1	TRBD1
TGTGCCAGCAGCCTGGGGGCAGCGAACACCGGGGAGCTGTTTTTT	CASSLGAANTGELFF	-	TRBV25-1	TRBJ2-2	-
TGTGCCAGCTTTCAGGACCGGGACAGGGTTTCACCCCTCCACTTT	CASFQDRDRVSPLHF	-	TRBV2	TRBJ1-6	TRBD1
TGTGCCAGCAGCCCGACAGGATTGACCCAGTACTTC	CASSPTGLTQYF	once	TRBV14	TRBJ2-5	-
TGTGCCAGCAGTTTGAGGCCCCTGGGAGGGGCTTTCTTT	CASSLRPLGGAFF	-	TRBV27	TRBJ1-1	-
TGTGCCACCAGCAGACCTTCTGACAGGGGTGATCAGCCCCAGCATTTT	CATSRPSDRGDQPQHF	-	TRBV15	TRBJ1-5	TRBD1
TGTGCCAGCATCGGGGTGAACTCTGGGGCCAACGTCCTGACTTTC	CASIGVNSGANVLTF	-	TRBV28	TRBJ2-6	-
TGTGCCATCAGTACCCACGGACAGGGTTACGGGGAGCTGTTTTTT	CAISTHGQGYGELFF	-	TRBV10-3	TRBJ2-2	TRBD1
TGCGCCAGCGGGGAGGGCGGGCCTTCCTACGAGCAGTACTTC	CASGEGGPSYEQYF	-	TRBV5-1	TRBJ2-7	TRBD2
TGTGCCAGCAGCTCCTACCTCGGGGAGCTGTTTTTT	CASSSYLGELFF	few	TRBV7-6	TRBJ2-2	-
TGTGCCAGTAGTGCGCGGGACAGGGATGAAGCTTTCTTT	CASSARDRDEAFF	few	TRBV19	TRBJ1-1	TRBD1
TGCAGCGTGGTATCGGGGACTAGCGGGGAATACAAGCAGTTCTTC	CSVVSGTSGEYKQFF	-	TRBV29-1	TRBJ2-1	TRBD2
TGTGCCACCAGTGGAGGCCCTAACTATGGCTACACCTTC	CATSGGPNYGYTF	-	TRBV24-1	TRBJ1-2	-
TGTGCCAGCAGCCAAAACAGGGTGCCACCCCATCGCCAAGAGACCCAGTACTTC	CASSQNRVPPHRQETQYF	-	TRBV11-3	TRBJ2-5	-
TGTGCCAGCAGCTTCGGAAGCGCTGATTCACCCCTCCACTTT	CASSFGSADSPLHF	few	TRBV5-8	TRBJ1-6	-
TGTGCCAGCAGCTTATCCCGGACAGCCCCTGAAGCTTTCTTT	CASSLSRTAPEAFF	-	TRBV7-3	TRBJ1-1	-
TGTGCCAGCAGCGTAGGGACAGGGAATAGCAATCAGCCCCAGCATTTT	CASSVGTGNSNQPQHF	many	TRBV9	TRBJ1-5	TRBD1
TGTGCCAGCAGCTTAGAGTTGGCGGTGGGCTACACCTTC	CASSLELAVGYTF	-	TRBV7-2	TRBJ1-2	-
TGTGCCAGCAGGGGACAGGGGGCGGACACCGGGGAGCTGTTTTTT	CASRGQGADTGELFF	few	TRBV28	TRBJ2-2	TRBD1
TGTGCCAGCATGGTTAGCGGGGCCTACGAGCAGTACTTC	CASMVSGAYEQYF	-	TRBV14	TRBJ2-7	TRBD2
TGTGCCAGCAGTCCCGGGACAGGGGATTCACCCCTCCACTTT	CASSPGTGDSPLHF	-	TRBV2	TRBJ1-6	TRBD1
TGTGCCAGTAGATACAGACAGGAGAACACCGGGGAGCTGTTTTTT	CASRYRQENTGELFF	-	TRBV19	TRBJ2-2	-
TGTGCCAGCAGCCCCCTTCGGGAGACCCAGTACTTC	CASSPLRETQYF	-	TRBV3-1/TRBV3-2	TRBJ2-5	-
TGTGCCAGCAGGGGGGACAGGTCTGAAGCTTTCTTT	CASRGDRSEAFF	-	TRBV2	TRBJ1-1	TRBD1
TGTGCCAGCAGCGTAGTAGCGACAGGTTTCGAGACCCAGTACTTC	CASSVVATGFETQYF	-	TRBV9	TRBJ2-5	-
TGTGCCAGCAGGAGTGGAGGCGGAAACACCATATATTTT	CASRSGGGNTIYF	-	TRBV12-3/TRBV12-4	TRBJ1-3	-
TGTGCCAGCAGCGACAGGACAGCGGTCTCTGGAAACACCATATATTTT	CASSDRTAVSGNTIYF	-	TRBV11-2	TRBJ1-3	-
TGTGCCAGCAGTTCTTCCAGGGGGCTTAACTCCTATAATTCACCCCTCCACTTT	CASSSSRGLNSYNSPLHF	few	TRBV27	TRBJ1-6	TRBD1
TGTGCCAGCAGCCAGATACACTATGGCTACACCTTC	CASSQIHYGYTF	-	TRBV12-3/TRBV12-4	TRBJ1-2	-
TGTGCCAGTAGTATCAGGGTGTATCAGCCCCAGCATTTT	CASSIRVYQPQHF	once	TRBV19	TRBJ1-5	-
TGTGCCAGCAGCTTATTTCCAGGGTCGGAAAACATTCAGTACTTC	CASSLFPGSENIQYF	-	TRBV9	TRBJ2-4	-
TGTGCCAGCAGTTGGGGACAGGGGGCGAGCACTGAAGCTTTCTTT	CASSWGQGASTEAFF	-	TRBV6-5	TRBJ1-1	TRBD1
TGTGCCAGCAGCTTAGTGGAGGACTCTACGCAGTATTTT	CASSLVEDSTQYF	-	TRBV11-3	TRBJ2-3	-
TGTGCCAGCAGCTTAGGGGACAGTTCAAAACTGTTTTTT	CASSLGDSSKLFF	few	TRBV11-3	TRBJ1-4	TRBD1
TGCGCCAGCAGCCAAGACCGGGGGATGGGTGGCTACACCTTC	CASSQDRGMGGYTF	-	TRBV4-1	TRBJ1-2	-
TGTGCCAGCAGGGCCCTCGGGGATCAGAGCTATGGCTACACCTTC	CASRALGDQSYGYTF	-	TRBV27	TRBJ1-2	-
TGTGCCAGCTCACCGGGGAGAACCGGGGAGCTGTTTTTT	CASSPGRTGELFF	-	TRBV18	TRBJ2-2	-
TGTGCCAGCAGCTTGCCAGCGGACACAGATACGCAGTATTTT	CASSLPADTDTQYF	-	TRBV11-3	TRBJ2-3	-
TGTGCCAGTAGACAACGGACAGGGTATCGGGGTTATAATTCACCCCTCCACTTT	CASRQRTGYRGYNSPLHF	-	TRBV19	TRBJ1-6	TRBD1
TGTGCCTGGAGTAGACAGGGAGGTCAGCCCCAGCATTTT	CAWSRQGGQPQHF	-	TRBV30	TRBJ1-5	TRBD1